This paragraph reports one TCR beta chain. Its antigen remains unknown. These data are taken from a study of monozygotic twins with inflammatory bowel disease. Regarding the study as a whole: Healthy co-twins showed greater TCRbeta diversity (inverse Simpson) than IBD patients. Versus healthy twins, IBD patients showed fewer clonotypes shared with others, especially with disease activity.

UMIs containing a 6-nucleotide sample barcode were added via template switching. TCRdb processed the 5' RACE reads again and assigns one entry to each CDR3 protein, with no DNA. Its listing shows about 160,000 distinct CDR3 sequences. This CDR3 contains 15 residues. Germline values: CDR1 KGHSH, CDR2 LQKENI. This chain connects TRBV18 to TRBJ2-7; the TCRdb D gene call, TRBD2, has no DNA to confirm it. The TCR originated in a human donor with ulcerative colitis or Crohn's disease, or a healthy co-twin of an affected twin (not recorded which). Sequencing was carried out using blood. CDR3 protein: CASSPPLLAGGSQYF.